The clone carrying this TCR beta chain has a handful of counts. What it binds is unknown. The data derive from a study of T-cell memory formation after mild COVID-19. Study summary: Largely donor-specific TCR clusters were found.

Findings of the study overall: Clones which contracted sat mainly in CM and EM if CD4+, and in EMRA if CD8+.

J lost 5 bases, V lost 4 bases, and 8 bases had no gene match. The CDR3 has 15 residues. Germline V CDR1 and CDR2: SGHRS, YFSETQ. Constant-segment primers and 5'RACE yielded cDNA libraries for TCR alpha and TCR beta, each carrying sample barcodes and UMIs. TCRdb itself ran the 5' RACE reads through MiXCR, one entry per CDR3 protein. The sample has 150,000 to 200,000 distinct CDR3 sequences; approximately 16% are singletons. Sample: PBMCs or a T cell subset sorted from them (not recorded which). V and J are TRBV5-1 and TRBJ2-7; 11 bases are a match to TRBD2. The receptor was isolated from an adult woman who had mild COVID-19 (a few samples of this study predate the infection). Cell type and time point are not known. The CDR3 sequence is CASSPTSGSSHEQYF. The CDR3 DNA reads TGCGCCAGCAGCCCCACTAGCGGGAGCAGCCACGAGCAGTACTTC.